One and the same sample provided the 16 T cell receptor beta chains below, sequenced in a study of cytomegalovirus exposure and HLA in healthy donors. The study ran its PCR with 60 Vbeta and 13 Jbeta primers. The repertoire was sequenced with immunoSEQ multiplex PCR; TCRdb's copy has only in-frame clones and lacks some. The sample includes approximately 120,000 clones, about 75% of them seen just once. The sample consisted of PBMCs. These receptors all come from a woman between 35 and 50 years old in good health and CMV-seropositive.

This rearrangement joins TRBV10-3 to TRBJ2-5; 10 bases match TRBD1. V lost 4 bases and J lost 4; bases outside the gene matches: 6. CDR3 length: 15 residues. Germline V gene sequence: CDR1 ENHRY, CDR2 SYGVKD. The DNA for the CDR3 is TGTGCCATCAGTGTGGGACAGGGGAGGATAGAGACCCAGTACTTC. Its translation is CAISVGQGRIETQYF.

The V gene is TRBV30, the J gene TRBJ1-4, with 7 bases that match TRBD1. V lost 8 bases to trimming and J lost 1 base; unmatched junction nucleotides: 4. CDR3 size: 13 residues. Germline V gene data show CDR1 as GTSNPN and CDR2 as SVGIG (reference sequence). As DNA, the CDR3 is TGTGCCCTTCGACAGGGAACTAATGAAAAACTGTTTTTT. It translates to CALRQGTNEKLFF.

V gene TRBV7-9 combines with J gene TRBJ1-1; D remains ambiguous. V dropped 5 bases and J dropped 0 bases, with 10 bases sitting between them. This CDR3 contains 14 residues. The germline V gene has CDR1 SEHNR and CDR2 FQNEAQ (reference sequence). Written as DNA, the CDR3 is TGTGCCAGCAGCGCGGCTCAAATGAACACTGAAGCTTTCTTT. Its translation is CASSAAQMNTEAFF.

V gene TRBV4-1 combines with J gene TRBJ1-2; D might be TRBD1 (5 bases). Trimming cost V 1 base and J 7 bases, with 19 bases left between them. This CDR3 region has 16 residues. Germline CDR1 is MGHRA and CDR2 is YSYEKL. CDR3 sequence reads: CASSQVGARAVSGYTF. The CDR3, as DNA: TGCGCCAGCAGCCAAGTTGGGGCCAGGGCGGTAAGTGGCTACACCTTC.

The genes are TRBV2 and TRBJ1-1; tentatively, D is TRBD1 (5 bases). V lost 2 bases and J lost 5, with 6 bases in between. Germline lookup yields CDR1 SNHLY and CDR2 FYNNEI. The CDR3 is 12 amino acids. DNA for the CDR3: TGTGCCAGCAGTGAACAGGGAACTGAAGCTTTCTTT. It codes for CASSEQGTEAFF.

The chain recombines TRBV5-4 with TRBJ1-2; a weak D match, TRBD1 (5 bases). The CDR3 runs 13 residues. CDR1 is SGHNT and CDR2 is YYREEE in the germline V gene (reference sequence). Between the trimmed V and J ends, which lost 2 bases and 4 bases, there was a span of 9 bases. The CDR3 sequence is CASSLDSIYGYTF. Written as DNA, the CDR3 is TGTGCCAGCAGCTTAGACAGCATCTATGGCTACACCTTC.

The J gene is TRBJ2-1, the V gene TRBV30; D is possibly TRBD2 (5 bases). CDR3 size: 11 residues. Trimming removed 2 bases at V and 6 bases at J, with 5 bases between. Per germline, CDR1 GTSNPN and CDR2 SVGIG (reference sequence). The CDR3 protein is CAWSLANEQFF. CDR3 sequence (DNA): TGTGCCTGGAGTCTAGCCAATGAGCAGTTCTTC.

This clone has just one count. This chain uses TRBV7-7 with TRBJ2-5, with 12 bases aligning to TRBD1. Germline values: CDR1 SSHAT, CDR2 FNYEAQ (reference sequence). The CDR3 contains 16 residues. V dropped 5 bases and J dropped 3; count of bases not matched to a gene: 7. The CDR3 nucleotides are TGTGCCAGCAGCCTTGGGACAGGGGGCGCGAAAGAGACCCAGTACTTC. It translates to CASSLGTGGAKETQYF. The complete variable domain, with remaining parts taken from reference TRBV7-7 and TRBJ2-5, reads GAGVSQSPRYKVTKRGQDVTLRCDPISSHATLYWYQQALGQGPEFLTYFNYEAQPDKSGLPSDRFSAERPEGSISTLTIQRTEQRDSAMYRCASSLGTGGAKETQYFGPGTRLLVL.

The chain employs TRBV18 and TRBJ2-2, with D unresolved. V lost 8 bases and J 6 bases, leaving 13 bases between the germline ends. The germline V gene encodes CDR1 KGHSH and CDR2 LQKENI. CDR3 length: 13 amino acids. CDR3 DNA sequence: TGTGCCAGCCGAAACCCTACGGCCGGGGAGCTGTTTTTT. Translation gives CASRNPTAGELFF.

The chain links TRBV5-1 to TRBJ1-6; TRBD1 is a possible D gene (6 bases). The germline V and J ends were trimmed by 4 bases and 0 bases, with 11 bases remaining between them. The CDR3 sequence is 16 residues long. From germline, CDR1 is SGHRS and CDR2 YFSETQ. This CDR3 is CASSPTGRSYNSPLHF. CDR3 nucleotide sequence: TGCGCCAGCAGCCCAACAGGGCGCTCCTATAATTCACCCCTCCACTTT. Supplemented by reference TRBV5-1 and TRBJ1-6, the full variable domain reads KAGVTQTPRYLIKTRGQQVTLSCSPISGHRSVSWYQQTPGQGLQFLFEYFSETQRNKGNFPGRFSGRQFSNSRSEMNVSTLELGDSALYLCASSPTGRSYNSPLHFGNGTRLTVT.

The V and J genes are TRBV30 and TRBJ1-5; D is perhaps TRBD1 (5 bases). The CDR3 length is 13 residues. In germline, CDR1 is GTSNPN, CDR2 SVGIG (reference sequence). Trimming removed 5 bases at V and 4 bases at J, with 12 bases between. The DNA for the CDR3 is TGTGCCTGGGCGGGGCAGGGAAATCAGCCCCAGCATTTT. This translates into CAWAGQGNQPQHF.

V is TRBV2 and J is TRBJ1-1, with D maybe TRBD1 (6 bases). CDR1 is SNHLY and CDR2 is FYNNEI in the germline V gene. The V and J ends lost 6 bases and 8 bases respectively, with 16 bases between them. The length of the CDR3 is 13 residues. The CDR3 sequence: CASSLYTGTEAFF. CDR3 nucleotide sequence: TGTGCCAGCAGCTTGTATACAGGGACGGAAGCTTTCTTT.

This chain joins TRBV6-5 and TRBJ1-1; 7 positions agree with TRBD1. The CDR3 sequence is 16 residues long. Germline CDR1 reads MNHEY; CDR2 reads SVGAGI. The V and J ends lost 2 bases and 4 bases, in that order; junction bases with no gene match: 10. CDR3 sequence reads: CASSYLKRAGGTEAFF. CDR3 bases: TGTGCCAGCAGTTACCTAAAAAGGGCAGGGGGCACTGAAGCTTTCTTT.

CDR3 DNA sequence: TGTGCCAGCAGAGAAAGGCTAGCGGGGGGGCCGTCCTACAATGAGCAGTTCTTC. This translates into CASRERLAGGPSYNEQFF. V is TRBV6-1 and J is TRBJ2-1; 12 nucleotides match TRBD2. This CDR3 spans 18 amino acids. The junction had 10 bases not matched to a gene; V was cut back by 6 bases and J by 1 base. Looked up from germline, CDR1 is MNHNS and CDR2 is SASEGT.

J is TRBJ1-5 and V is TRBV7-9, with no clear D. From germline, CDR1 is SEHNR and CDR2 FQNEAQ (reference sequence). The CDR3 totals 12 residues. Trimming removed 2 bases from V and 6 bases from J, with 5 bases in between. The CDR3 spells CASSLLGQPQHF. DNA for the CDR3: TGTGCCAGCAGCTTACTCGGTCAGCCCCAGCATTTT.

V usage is TRBV19 and J usage is TRBJ2-3; tentative D call: TRBD2 (5 bases). Trimming removed 5 bases from V and 4 bases from J, with 19 bases in between. Germline-derived CDR1 and CDR2 are LNHDA and SQIVND (reference sequence). This CDR3 contains 16 residues. The CDR3 loop is CASSWRRTSRADTQYF. CDR3 nucleotide sequence: TGTGCCAGTAGTTGGAGGAGAACTAGTAGGGCAGATACGCAGTATTTT.